This T cell receptor beta chain was observed in a study of shared clonotypes between healthy human individuals. Germline CDR1 SGDLS, CDR2 YYNGEE. V lost 0 bases to trimming and J lost 0 bases, with 5 bases between them. The length of the CDR3 is 14 residues. Assay: immunoSEQ multiplex PCR; the TCRdb copy retains only in-frame clones and omits some. The table records some 1.5 million clones, around 98% of them present only once. In its sample, this clone was seen a few times. Other DNA sequences in this specimen translate into the identical CDR3. The sample consisted of naive CD4+ T cells sorted from blood. Subset specified: CD45RA+ positively selected. This TCR was sampled from a man aged 25-45 years in good health. The genes are TRBV9 and TRBJ2-3; D gene uncertain. This chain's CDR3 is CASSVVASTDTQYF. The DNA of the CDR3 is TGTGCCAGCAGCGTAGTCGCTAGCACAGATACGCAGTATTTT.